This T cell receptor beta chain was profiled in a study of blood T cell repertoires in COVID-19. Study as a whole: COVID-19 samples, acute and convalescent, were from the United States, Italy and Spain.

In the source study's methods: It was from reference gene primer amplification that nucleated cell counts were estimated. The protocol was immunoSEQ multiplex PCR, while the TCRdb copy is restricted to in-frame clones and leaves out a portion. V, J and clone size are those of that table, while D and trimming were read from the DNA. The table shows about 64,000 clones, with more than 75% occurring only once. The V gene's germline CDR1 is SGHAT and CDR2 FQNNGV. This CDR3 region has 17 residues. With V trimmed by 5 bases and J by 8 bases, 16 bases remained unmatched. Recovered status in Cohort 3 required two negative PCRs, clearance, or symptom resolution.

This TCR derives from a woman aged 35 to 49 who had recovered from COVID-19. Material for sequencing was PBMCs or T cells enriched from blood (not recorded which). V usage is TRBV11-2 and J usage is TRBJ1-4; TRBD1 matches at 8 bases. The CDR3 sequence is CASSRRWTGSGSEKLFF. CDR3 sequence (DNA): TGTGCCAGCAGCCGGCGATGGACAGGGTCGGGCAGCGAAAAACTGTTTTTT.